This TCR beta chain was captured by sequencing in a study of T cells in Graves' hyperthyroidism and ophthalmopathy. The CDR3 runs to 15 residues. In germline, CDR1 is DFQATT, CDR2 SNEGSKA (reference sequence). Unmatched junction bases numbered 10, after V lost 3 bases and J lost 5 bases. This clonotype was picked up many times. The TCR beta CDR3 regions underwent amplification using RNA transcripts as the source. HTBI primers drove first-round RT-PCR of the TCR CDR3. Each CDR3 protein is one row after TCRdb ran MiXCR on the multiplex PCR reads. The sample has fewer than 850,000 distinct CDR3 sequences; 17% are singletons.

V usage is TRBV20-1 and J usage is TRBJ2-5, with 9 bases fitting TRBD2. The clonotype comes from a middle-aged man with Graves' hyperthyroidism. Sequenced sample: blood. The CDR3 loop is CSARTDSRGGETQYF. CDR3 in DNA: TGCAGTGCTAGGACCGACTCGCGGGGGGGGGAGACCCAGTACTTC.